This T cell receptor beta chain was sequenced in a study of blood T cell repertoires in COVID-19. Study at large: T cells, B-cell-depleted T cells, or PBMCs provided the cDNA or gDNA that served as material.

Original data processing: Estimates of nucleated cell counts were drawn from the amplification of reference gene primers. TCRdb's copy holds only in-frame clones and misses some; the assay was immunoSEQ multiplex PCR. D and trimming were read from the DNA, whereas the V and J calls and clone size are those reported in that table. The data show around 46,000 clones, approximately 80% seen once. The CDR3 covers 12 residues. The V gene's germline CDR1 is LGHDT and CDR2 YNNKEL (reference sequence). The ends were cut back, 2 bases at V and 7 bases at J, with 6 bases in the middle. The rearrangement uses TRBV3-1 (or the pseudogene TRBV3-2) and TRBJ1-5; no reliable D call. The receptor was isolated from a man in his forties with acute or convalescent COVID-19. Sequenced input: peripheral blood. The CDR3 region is CASSQPGQPQHF. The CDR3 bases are TGTGCCAGCAGCCAACCGGGACAGCCCCAGCATTTT.